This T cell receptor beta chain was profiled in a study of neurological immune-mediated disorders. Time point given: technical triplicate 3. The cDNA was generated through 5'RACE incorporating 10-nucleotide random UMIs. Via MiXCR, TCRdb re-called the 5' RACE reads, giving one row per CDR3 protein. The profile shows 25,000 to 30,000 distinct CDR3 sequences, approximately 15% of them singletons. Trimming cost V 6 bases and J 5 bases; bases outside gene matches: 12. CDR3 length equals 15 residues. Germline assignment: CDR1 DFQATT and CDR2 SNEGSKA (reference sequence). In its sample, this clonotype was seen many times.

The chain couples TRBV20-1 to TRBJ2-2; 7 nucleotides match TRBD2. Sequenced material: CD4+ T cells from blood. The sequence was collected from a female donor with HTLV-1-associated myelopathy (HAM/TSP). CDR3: CSASERGLVTGELFF. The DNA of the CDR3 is TGCAGTGCATCCGAGCGGGGTCTTGTTACCGGGGAGCTGTTTTTT.